This TCR beta chain was obtained from a study of cytomegalovirus exposure and HLA in healthy donors. PCR used 60 Vbeta primers and 13 Jbeta primers. Source study methods: Roughly 11 million shared chains were among roughly 81 million unique TCR beta chains counted in a later analysis. Profiled with immunoSEQ multiplex PCR; TCRdb holds only in-frame clones, not every one. V and J calls and clone size are copied from that table; D and trimming were computed from the DNA. The sample contains 60,000 or so clones, around 86% of which appear only once. About this clone itself: The antigen is unknown.

There are 16 residues in the CDR3. V shed 7 bases, J shed 0 bases, and the junction held 8 bases outside the gene matches. Germline assignment: CDR1 MNHNY and CDR2 SVGAGI (reference sequence). Findings and caveats of the study: Being indistinguishable, some V segments were excluded, TRBV6-2 and TRBV6-3 among them. In a later analysis, TCR beta V- and J-gene trimming showed a link to a missense DCLRE1C variant. About 87% or about 30% of the time was how often most TCR beta V segments were productive, according to an earlier analysis.

This TCR was sampled from a female donor in good health and CMV-seronegative. Sequencing was done on a sample of PBMCs. The rearrangement links TRBV6-6 to TRBJ1-4, with 7 bases identical to TRBD1. The CDR3 reads CASKLRQGSTNEKLFF. The CDR3 DNA is TGTGCCAGCAAGTTGAGACAGGGATCAACTAATGAAAAACTGTTTTTT.